Below are 27 T cell receptor beta chains sequenced from a single sample in a study of blood T cells in healthy people across ages. The second PCR ran roughly 6 to 11 cycles with a sample-barcoded 5' primer and J-beta primers. TCRdb analysed the 5' RACE reads with MiXCR anew, one entry per CDR3 protein. The profile shows over 500,000 distinct CDR3 sequences, approximately 52% of them singletons. The sample consisted of blood. These receptors came from an elderly woman in good health.

J is TRBJ2-1 and V is TRBV4-1, with D possibly TRBD2 on 5 matching bases. CDR1 and CDR2 (germline): MGHRA, YSYEKL. The CDR3 is 15 residues long. Trimming removed 3 bases from V and 0 bases from J, with 9 bases in between. The CDR3 DNA is TGCGCCAGCAGCCAGGGAGACGTCTCCTACAATGAGCAGTTCTTC. This codes for CASSQGDVSYNEQFF.

The table lists this clonotype with many counts. V and J are TRBV6-6 and TRBJ1-2; unclear D gene. The CDR3 is made up of 14 amino acids. The V gene lost 7 bases and the J gene lost 4 bases, with 16 bases spanning the gap. Per germline, CDR1 MNHNY and CDR2 SVGAGI (reference sequence). The CDR3 here is CASIEASGAYGYTF. As DNA, the CDR3 is TGTGCCAGCATAGAAGCGTCAGGAGCCTATGGCTACACCTTC.

The chain combines TRBV25-1 with TRBJ1-6; D is unclear. Trimming removed 5 bases from V and 6 bases from J, with 11 bases in between. CDR1 is MGHDK, CDR2 SYGVNS, per germline. The CDR3 runs to 14 residues. The CDR3 DNA reads TGTGCCAGCAGTAACGGCCGATTTAATTCACCCCTCCACTTT. As protein: CASSNGRFNSPLHF.

The table lists this clonotype with a count of one. The J gene is TRBJ1-2, the V gene TRBV10-3, with 11 positions matching TRBD1. CDR1 ENHRY and CDR2 SYGVKD come from the germline V gene. After removal of 8 bases from V and 4 bases from J, the junction contained 6 bases not matched to a gene. This CDR3 has 14 amino acids. The CDR3 reads CAIWTGGDIYGYTF. The CDR3, as DNA: TGTGCCATCTGGACAGGGGGCGACATCTATGGCTACACCTTC.

The chain joins TRBV9 to TRBJ2-1; 11 nucleotides align to TRBD2. Trimming took 3 bases from V and 4 from J; bases not matched to a gene: 6. The CDR3 is 16 amino acids. Looked up from germline, CDR1 is SGDLS and CDR2 is YYNGEE. The CDR3 is CASSAASGGRYNEQFF. The CDR3 nucleotides are TGTGCCAGCAGCGCCGCTAGCGGGGGGAGGTACAATGAGCAGTTCTTC.

The V gene is TRBV5-4, the J gene TRBJ2-5; D is ambiguous. V was trimmed by 4 bases and J by 5 bases, leaving 9 bases between them. Germline V gives CDR1 SGHNT, CDR2 YYREEE (reference sequence). The CDR3 contains 12 residues. The CDR3 region is CASSTDWETQYF. The CDR3 DNA is TGTGCCAGCAGCACCGACTGGGAGACCCAGTACTTC.

The chain joins TRBV27 to TRBJ2-1; unclear D gene. CDR1 MNHEY and CDR2 SMNVEV come from the germline V gene (reference sequence). The length of the CDR3 is 15 residues. V was pared by 2 bases and J by 9 bases, with 17 bases between. The CDR3 region has the DNA TGTGCCAGCAGTTTAGGTAGGATTGGGCTGAGTGAGCAGTTCTTC. Its protein product is CASSLGRIGLSEQFF.

The chain recombines TRBV25-1 with TRBJ2-1; 11 nucleotides agree with TRBD1. Per germline, CDR1 MGHDK and CDR2 SYGVNS. The CDR3 totals 15 residues. The ends lost 3 bases at V and 6 bases at J; junction bases unmatched: 4. The CDR3 nucleotides read TGTGCCAGCAGTGATCCTGGACAGGGGGCCAATGAGCAGTTCTTC. Its protein is CASSDPGQGANEQFF.

The DNA for the CDR3 is TGCGCCAGCAGCCCCGGTAGAGGCAATCAGCCCCAGCATTTT. Protein product: CASSPGRGNQPQHF. The gene calls are TRBV5-1 and TRBJ1-5; unclear D gene. The ends were cut back, 4 bases at V and 2 bases at J, with 10 bases in the middle. Germline assignment: CDR1 SGHRS and CDR2 YFSETQ. The CDR3 runs to 14 residues. Full variable domain (rest looked up from reference TRBV5-1 and TRBJ1-5): KAGVTQTPRYLIKTRGQQVTLSCSPISGHRSVSWYQQTPGQGLQFLFEYFSETQRNKGNFPGRFSGRQFSNSRSEMNVSTLELGDSALYLCASSPGRGNQPQHFGDGTRLSIL.

This chain joins TRBV30 and TRBJ2-1; 10 positions match TRBD2. Germline loops: CDR1 GTSNPN, CDR2 SVGIG (reference sequence). Unmatched junction bases numbered 2, after V lost 2 bases and J lost 1 base. The CDR3 spans 15 residues. The CDR3 nucleotides read TGTGCCTGGAGTTCTAGCGGGAGTTCCTACAATGAGCAGTTCTTC. Translated, it gives CAWSSSGSSYNEQFF.

Regarding this clonotype: A much larger clone lies one base from this, so it may be a read error. Here the CDR3 reads CASSLMGQEAQYF. The CDR3 DNA reads TGCGCCAGCAGCTTGATGGGTCAAGAGGCCCAGTACTTC. The chain joins TRBV5-1 to TRBJ2-5; D is undetermined. The CDR3 runs to 13 residues. In germline, CDR1 is SGHRS, CDR2 YFSETQ.

In its sample, this clonotype was seen a few times. This may come from a read error, since a much larger clone is one base off. This chain connects TRBV2 to TRBJ2-7; possibly TRBD1 for D (5 bases). The germline V gene has CDR1 SNHLY and CDR2 FYNNEI. Between the trimmed V and J ends, which lost 2 bases and 12 bases, there was a span of 17 bases. The CDR3 loop spans 13 amino acids. DNA for the CDR3: TGTGCCAGCAGTGAAACGGCTTCCCGGACACTGTACTTC. Translated: CASSETASRTLYF.

This clonotype appeared many times. The chain has TRBV12-3 or TRBV12-4 and TRBJ2-3; TRBD1 matches at 10 bases. Unmatched junction bases numbered 3, after V lost 6 bases and J lost 3 bases. The CDR3 runs 14 residues. The CDR3 region is CASRGQGLTDTQYF. As DNA, the CDR3 is TGTGCCAGCAGGGGACAGGGGTTGACAGATACGCAGTATTTT.

About this clonotype itself: A much larger clone lies one base from this, so it may be a read error. The J gene is TRBJ2-7, the V gene TRBV5-1, with TRBD2 identical over 9 bases. V shed 4 bases and J 0 bases; nucleotides not matched to a gene: 5. CDR3 length: 15 amino acids. CDR1 and CDR2 from the germline V gene are SGHRS and YFSETQ. CDR3: CASSQLAGSSYEQYF. CDR3 bases: TGCGCCAGCAGCCAACTAGCGGGCAGCTCCTACGAGCAGTACTTC.

This sequence joins TRBV5-1 and TRBJ2-4; no clear D. This CDR3 comprises 15 residues. CDR1 and CDR2 from the germline V gene are SGHRS and YFSETQ. V was pared by 3 bases and J by 5 bases, with 15 bases between. The CDR3 spells CASSWLKGIENIQYF. In DNA, the CDR3 is TGCGCCAGCAGCTGGTTGAAAGGGATAGAAAACATTCAGTACTTC.

In its sample, this clonotype was seen many times. V gene TRBV25-1 combines with J gene TRBJ1-1; TRBD1 might be the D (5 bases). The CDR3 totals 13 residues. V was shortened by 3 bases and J by 11 bases, with 16 bases between the two germline ends. Germline values: CDR1 MGHDK, CDR2 SYGVNS. CDR3 bases: TGTGCCAGCAGTGAGAACCGAGGGGTGGCTGCTTTCTTT. Protein: CASSENRGVAAFF.

This clonotype was seen only a few times. V gene TRBV30 combines with J gene TRBJ2-1, with 8 bases identical to TRBD1. The CDR3 has 11 residues. V dropped 5 bases and J dropped 6; count of bases not matched to a gene: 0. In germline, CDR1 is GTSNPN, CDR2 SVGIG (reference sequence). The CDR3 nucleotides are TGTGCCTGGCAGGGGGCCAATGAGCAGTTCTTC. This translates into CAWQGANEQFF. The variable domain in full, completed from reference TRBV30 and TRBJ2-1, reads SQTIHQWPATLVQPVGSPLSLECTVEGTSNPNLYWYRQAAGRGLQLLFYSVGIGQISSEVPQNLSASRPQDRQFILSSKKLLLSDSGFYLCAWQGANEQFFGPGTRLTVL.

J is TRBJ2-3 and V is TRBV10-3; TRBD1 is a possible D gene (6 bases). This CDR3 comprises 15 residues. V dropped 3 bases and J dropped 2 bases, with 12 bases sitting between them. The germline gives CDR1 ENHRY, CDR2 SYGVKD. DNA for the CDR3: TGTGCCATCAGTGACCAGACAGGAATCACAGATACGCAGTATTTT. Translated: CAISDQTGITDTQYF.

In its sample, this clonotype was seen many times. The chain employs TRBV10-1 and TRBJ1-2, with TRBD1 as a possible D gene (6 bases). The CDR3 has 13 residues. V was pared by 3 bases and J by 5 bases, with 10 bases between. Germline V CDR1 and CDR2: WNHNN, SYGVQD (reference sequence). The CDR3 region has the DNA TGCGCCAGCAGTGATTCCAGGGGATATGGCTACACCTTC. The encoded protein is CASSDSRGYGYTF.

In this sample, this clonotype turned up many times. The chain carries TRBV7-2 and TRBJ1-2; no clear D. V was trimmed by 4 bases and J by 7 bases, leaving 16 bases between them. CDR1 SGHTA and CDR2 FQGNSA come from the germline V gene. CDR3 size: 14 residues. CDR3 in amino acids: CASSSLVGVAGYTF. The CDR3, as DNA: TGTGCCAGCAGCTCCCTGGTGGGTGTCGCTGGCTACACCTTC. Together with reference TRBV7-2 and TRBJ1-2, the CDR3 gives the full variable domain: GAGVSQSPSNKVTEKGKDVELRCDPISGHTALYWYRQSLGQGLEFLIYFQGNSAPDKSGLPSDRFSAERTGGSVSTLTIQRTQQEDSAVYLCASSSLVGVAGYTFGSGTRLTVV.

The chain links TRBV12-3 or TRBV12-4 to TRBJ1-3, with D unclear. The CDR3 runs to 14 residues. The ends were cut back, 6 bases at V and 0 bases at J, with 9 bases in the middle. This CDR3 reads CASSRGSSGNTIYF. Written as DNA, the CDR3 is TGTGCCAGCAGCCGCGGCAGCTCTGGAAACACCATATATTTT.

In this sample, this clonotype turned up a few times. The V gene is TRBV6-1, the J gene TRBJ2-1, with D perhaps matching TRBD2 (6 bases). Trimming took 3 bases from V and 8 from J, leaving 17 bases between them. Germline loops: CDR1 MNHNS, CDR2 SASEGT. This CDR3 spans 15 amino acids. CDR3 region: CASSDGGQALDEQFF. The CDR3 DNA is TGTGCCAGCAGTGATGGAGGGCAGGCCTTGGATGAGCAGTTCTTC.

This chain connects TRBV18 to TRBJ1-5; the D is unclear. Trimming took 2 bases from V and 1 from J, leaving 3 bases between them. The CDR3 extends over 13 amino acids. In germline, CDR1 is KGHSH, CDR2 LQKENI. DNA for the CDR3: TGTGCCAGCTCACCAGAAAGCAATCAGCCCCAGCATTTT. Its translation: CASSPESNQPQHF.

This chain links TRBV30 with TRBJ1-6; the D gene is possibly TRBD1 (6 bases). CDR1 and CDR2 (germline): GTSNPN, SVGIG (reference sequence). The CDR3 sequence is 14 residues long. V dropped 3 bases and J dropped 6 bases, with 12 bases sitting between them. The CDR3 DNA sequence: TGTGCCTGGAGCTTTGGACAGCTTAATTCACCCCTCCACTTT. Encoded protein: CAWSFGQLNSPLHF. The complete variable domain, with remaining parts taken from reference TRBV30 and TRBJ1-6, reads SQTIHQWPATLVQPVGSPLSLECTVEGTSNPNLYWYRQAAGRGLQLLFYSVGIGQISSEVPQNLSASRPQDRQFILSSKKLLLSDSGFYLCAWSFGQLNSPLHFGNGTRLTVT.

This clonotype was recorded a few times. J is TRBJ2-2 and V is TRBV7-9; 11 positions agree with TRBD2. This CDR3 spans 16 amino acids. V gave up 6 bases and J gave up 4 bases; unmatched junction bases: 7. Germline CDR1 is SEHNR and CDR2 is FQNEAQ (reference sequence). CDR3 residues: CASRTGLAEPTGELFF. The CDR3 DNA follows: TGTGCCAGCAGGACGGGACTAGCGGAACCCACCGGGGAGCTGTTTTTT.

Comments on this clonotype: Being one base from a much bigger clone, this may be a read error. The chain has TRBV13 and TRBJ1-2, with 7 bases lining up with TRBD1. This CDR3 region has 17 residues. The junction had 16 bases not matched to a gene; V was cut back by 7 bases and J by 2 bases. Germline V gene data show CDR1 as PRHDT and CDR2 as FYEKMQ (reference sequence). CDR3 in DNA: TGTGCCAGCACCTCTGCGACAGGGAAGGAGGCGAACTATGGCTACACCTTC. Translating it yields CASTSATGKEANYGYTF.

This clonotype was observed a few times. This chain connects TRBV29-1 to TRBJ2-7; the match to TRBD1 covers 8 bases. CDR3 length equals 13 residues. In germline, CDR1 is SQVTM, CDR2 ANQGSEA. DNA of the CDR3: TGCGGCGCCTGGACAGGGTCCTCCTACGAGCAGTACTTC. It encodes CGAWTGSSYEQYF.